In its sample, the clone carrying this TCR beta chain was seen many times. Antigen specificity is unknown. The data were taken from a study of human T cells and chemical hapten exposure. Time point: patch test 2, 6 weeks after DPC sensitization. Documented treatment: therapeutic diphenylcyclopropenone sensitization with weekly scalp DPC. Investigators collected blood before applying each patch test. Those who donated were patients with alopecia, 18 to 70 years of age, and suitable for DPC. The CDR3 is made up of 15 amino acids. V lost 5 bases to trimming and J lost 2 bases; unmatched junction nucleotides: 6. From germline, CDR1 is SGHAT and CDR2 FQNNGV. General study findings and limits: A positive correlation with patch test score was found for PT1 expanded TCR counts.

Individual cDNA molecules each carried unique molecular identifiers attached by the library. TCRdb reprocessed the RACE reads with MiXCR, giving one entry per CDR3 protein. The sample consists of 140,000 or so distinct CDR3 sequences, roughly 12% of them appearing once. The rearrangement uses TRBV11-2 and TRBJ1-2; 9 bases align to TRBD1. This sequence was found in a woman in her forties or fifties with alopecia areata. Some clones in this sample may be carry-over from other donors' samples. The sample here was whole blood, taken in connection with sensitization to the hapten diphenylcyclopropenone (DPC). In nucleotides, the CDR3 is TGTGCCAGCAGCCCTAATGACAGGGGGAACTATGGCTACACCTTC. This encodes CASSPNDRGNYGYTF.